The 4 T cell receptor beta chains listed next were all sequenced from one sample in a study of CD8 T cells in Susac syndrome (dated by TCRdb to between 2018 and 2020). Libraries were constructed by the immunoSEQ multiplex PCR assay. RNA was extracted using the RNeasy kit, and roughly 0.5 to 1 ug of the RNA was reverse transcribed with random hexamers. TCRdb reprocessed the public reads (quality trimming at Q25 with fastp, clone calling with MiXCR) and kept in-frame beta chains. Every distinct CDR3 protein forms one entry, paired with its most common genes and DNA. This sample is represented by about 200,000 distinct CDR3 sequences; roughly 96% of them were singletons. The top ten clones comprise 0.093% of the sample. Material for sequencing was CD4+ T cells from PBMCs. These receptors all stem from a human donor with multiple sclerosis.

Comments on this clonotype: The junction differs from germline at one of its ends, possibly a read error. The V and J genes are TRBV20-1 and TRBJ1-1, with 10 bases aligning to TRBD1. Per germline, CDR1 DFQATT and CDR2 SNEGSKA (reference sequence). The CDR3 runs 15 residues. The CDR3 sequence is CSASAGTGAVSEAFF. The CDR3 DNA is TGCAGTGCTAGTGCCGGGACAGGGGCTGTATCTGAGGCTTTCTTT.

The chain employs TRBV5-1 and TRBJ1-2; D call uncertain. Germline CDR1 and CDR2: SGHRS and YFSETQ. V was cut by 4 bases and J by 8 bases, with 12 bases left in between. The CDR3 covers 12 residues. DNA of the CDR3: TGCGCCAGCAGCCGACTCGGCTGGGGCTACACCTTC. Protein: CASSRLGWGYTF.

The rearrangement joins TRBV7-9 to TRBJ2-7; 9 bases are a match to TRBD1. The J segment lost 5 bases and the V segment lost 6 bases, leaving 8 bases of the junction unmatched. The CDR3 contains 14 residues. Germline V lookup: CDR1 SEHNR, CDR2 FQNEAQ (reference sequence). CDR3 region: CASSLHGTGNEQYF. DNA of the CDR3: TGTGCCAGCAGTCTCCACGGGACAGGGAACGAGCAGTACTTC.

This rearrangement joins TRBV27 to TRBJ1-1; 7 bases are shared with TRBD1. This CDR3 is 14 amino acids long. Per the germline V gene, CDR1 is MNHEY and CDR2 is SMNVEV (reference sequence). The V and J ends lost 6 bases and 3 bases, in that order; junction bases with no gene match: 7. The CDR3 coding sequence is TGTGCCAGCAGAATGACAGGGTTTCACACTGAAGCTTTCTTT. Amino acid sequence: CASRMTGFHTEAFF.